These 19 T cell receptor beta chains share one sample of origin, sequenced in a study of regulatory T cells in long-lasting Graves disease. Construction of the TCR beta libraries employed iRepertoire HTBI primers in conjunction with Arm-PCR of CDR3 regions. MiXCR was run by TCRdb on the multiplex PCR reads, yielding one entry per CDR3 protein. Seen here are 350,000 to 450,000 distinct CDR3 sequences, around 16% observed once, and the top ten hold under 9%. Time point defined: newly diagnosed GD, antithyroid drugs for less than 3 months. Construction of the TCR library relied on RNA isolated from PBMCs. This same sample was also taken into another study, of T cells in Graves' hyperthyroidism and ophthalmopathy.

Specimen: peripheral blood mononuclear cells (PBMCs), collected at new diagnosis, from a patient treated with antithyroid drugs. These receptors were obtained from a woman between 40 and 50 years old with Graves disease.

This clonotype has only a few counts. The chain is built from TRBV20-1 and TRBJ1-4; tentative D call: TRBD1 (5 bases). The CDR3 spans 13 residues. Germline values: CDR1 DFQATT, CDR2 SNEGSKA (reference sequence). V was pared by 0 bases and J by 8 bases, with 10 bases between. The CDR3 loop is CSARDPGQEKLFF. DNA of the CDR3: TGCAGTGCTAGAGATCCAGGGCAGGAAAAACTGTTTTTT.

A few counts support this clonotype. The chain joins TRBV20-1 to TRBJ2-1; D ambiguous. V was clipped by 5 bases and J by 4 bases, with 9 bases between them. This CDR3 region has 12 residues. CDR1 and CDR2 from the germline V gene are DFQATT and SNEGSKA (reference sequence). CDR3 DNA sequence: TGCAGTGCTCCTTATGGGTACAATGAGCAGTTCTTC. This sequence encodes CSAPYGYNEQFF.

This clonotype came up many times. The rearrangement uses TRBV5-1 and TRBJ1-6, with 11 nucleotides matching TRBD1. From germline, CDR1 is SGHRS and CDR2 YFSETQ. After removal of 4 bases from V and 9 bases from J, the junction contained 6 bases not matched to a gene. The CDR3 runs to 15 residues. This CDR3 reads CASSKGQGASSPLHF. The DNA of the CDR3 is TGCGCCAGCAGCAAAGGACAGGGGGCTAGTTCACCCCTCCACTTT.

This clonotype was observed many times. This rearrangement joins TRBV28 to TRBJ2-3; the D call may be TRBD1 or TRBD2 (5 bases each). The CDR3 is made up of 14 amino acids. V was cut by 4 bases and J by 6 bases, with 14 bases left in between. The germline V gene encodes CDR1 MDHEN and CDR2 SYDVKM. As DNA, the CDR3 is TGTGCCAGCAGTTCCCCTGGGGGTGGCGATACGCAGTATTTT. Its translation is CASSSPGGGDTQYF.

This clonotype was counted many times. The gene calls are TRBV28 and TRBJ2-7; 10 nucleotides match TRBD2. With V trimmed by 1 base and J by 0 bases, 0 bases remained unmatched. CDR3 size: 15 residues. Germline CDR1 MDHEN, CDR2 SYDVKM. In DNA, the CDR3 is TGTGCCAGCAGTTTATCTAGCGGGAGCTCCTACGAGCAGTACTTC. Its translation: CASSLSSGSSYEQYF.

The table lists this clonotype with many counts. The genes are TRBV27 and TRBJ2-7; D is uncertain. The CDR3 spans 14 residues. Germline CDR1 reads MNHEY; CDR2 reads SMNVEV (reference sequence). Trimming cost V 4 bases and J 3 bases, with 13 bases left between them. As DNA, the CDR3 is TGTGCCAGCAGTTCGGCTAGTAATTTCTACGAGCAGTACTTC. Residues: CASSSASNFYEQYF.

This clonotype was seen repeatedly, ten times or more. The chain is built from TRBV30 and TRBJ2-2, with TRBD1 as a possible D gene (6 bases). The germline gives CDR1 GTSNPN, CDR2 SVGIG (reference sequence). V was clipped by 4 bases and J by 3 bases, with 15 bases between them. The CDR3 runs 15 residues. The CDR3, as DNA: TGTGCCTGGACGGTACAGGGAGAGCACACCGGGGAGCTGTTTTTT. Protein product: CAWTVQGEHTGELFF.

This clonotype was detected ten times or more. This chain joins TRBV2 and TRBJ1-2; D unclear. This CDR3 spans 15 amino acids. Deletions cut 0 bases from V and 4 bases from J, with 12 bases between. Germline CDR1 and CDR2: SNHLY and FYNNEI. The CDR3 bases are TGTGCCAGCAGTGAAGCGCGGGCTGAGGCCTATGGCTACACCTTC. This sequence encodes CASSEARAEAYGYTF.

This clonotype was recorded at least ten times. The genes are TRBV29-1 and TRBJ1-2; 10 bases are shared with TRBD1. This CDR3 is built from 15 residues. V dropped 4 bases and J dropped 4; count of bases not matched to a gene: 9. The germline gives CDR1 SQVTM, CDR2 ANQGSEA. The CDR3 protein is CSVVGDRGLGYGYTF. CDR3 DNA: TGCAGCGTTGTCGGAGACAGGGGGCTCGGCTATGGCTACACCTTC.

In its sample, this clonotype was seen many times. The rearrangement links TRBV12-3 or TRBV12-4 to TRBJ1-3; D is unclear. Trimming removed 6 bases from V and 1 base from J, with 10 bases in between. This CDR3 has 14 amino acids. The CDR3 DNA sequence: TGTGCCAGCAGACAGATAGTTTCTGGAAACACCATATATTTT. Translation: CASRQIVSGNTIYF.

The chain links TRBV20-1 to TRBJ2-1; possible D gene TRBD2, 6 bases. CDR3 length: 14 amino acids. Germline-derived CDR1 and CDR2 are DFQATT and SNEGSKA (reference sequence). V lost 6 bases, J lost 6 bases, and 18 bases lay in between. The CDR3 coding sequence is TGCAGTGCCATACCGCAGTGGAGGGCCAATGAGCAGTTCTTC. Translating gives CSAIPQWRANEQFF.

The rearrangement links TRBV24-1 to TRBJ2-1; 12 bases are shared with TRBD2. Losses at the gene ends were 1 base for V and 9 bases for J; bases not matched to a gene: 12. Germline CDR1 reads KGHDR; CDR2 reads SFDVKD. This CDR3 has 18 amino acids. CDR3 bases: TGTGCCACCAGTGATTTATATACGACTAGCGGGAGTCACGGTGAGCAGTTCTTC. As protein: CATSDLYTTSGSHGEQFF.

Many counts were recorded for this clonotype. The rearrangement uses TRBV29-1 and TRBJ2-1; the D gene is possibly TRBD2 (5 bases). Trimming stripped 6 bases from V and 1 base from J, with 10 bases between. Looked up from germline, CDR1 is SQVTM and CDR2 is ANQGSEA. The CDR3 consists of 13 residues. The CDR3, as DNA: TGCAGCGTGTCCAGCGGTTCCTACAATGAGCAGTTCTTC. Translated, it gives CSVSSGSYNEQFF.

Regarding this clonotype: A much larger clone differs from this one at a single base, so this may be a read error. The chain's CDR3 is CASSRDSTYERYF. CDR3 nucleotide sequence: TGTGCCAGCAGCCGAGATAGCACCTACGAGCGGTACTTC. The V call is TRBV9, the J call TRBJ2-7; D uncertain. The CDR3 spans 13 residues. The germline V gene has CDR1 SGDLS and CDR2 YYNGEE.

The chain couples TRBV5-1 to TRBJ1-5; D call uncertain. CDR1 and CDR2 from the germline V gene are SGHRS and YFSETQ. V shed 0 bases and J shed 2 bases, with 9 bases lying between them. This CDR3 has 15 residues. The DNA for the CDR3 is TGCGCCAGCAGCTTGGGGGGTATGGGCAATCAGCCCCAGCATTTT. Protein product: CASSLGGMGNQPQHF.

This clonotype was observed a few times. This chain connects TRBV5-6 to TRBJ1-2, with D possibly being TRBD1 (6 bases). The CDR3 is made up of 14 amino acids. V was cut by 4 bases and J by 9 bases, with 19 bases left in between. Germline-derived CDR1 and CDR2 are SGHDT and YYEEEE. The CDR3 protein is CASSMYRVRWSYTF. DNA for the CDR3: TGTGCCAGCAGCATGTACAGGGTAAGATGGAGCTACACCTTC.

This clonotype has more than one count but fewer than ten. The chain is built from TRBV6-2 or TRBV6-3 and TRBJ2-7; D is unresolved. Near its end, the DNA agrees better with TRBJ1-2, so the J call may be wrong. Germline V CDR1 and CDR2: MNHEY, SVGEGT. The CDR3 is 11 amino acids. The CDR3 DNA is TGTGCCAGCAGTAACAGTGGAGGCTACACCTTC. Translating gives CASSNSGGYTF.

This sequence joins TRBV30 and TRBJ2-1; D not certain. Germline V lookup: CDR1 GTSNPN, CDR2 SVGIG (reference sequence). V was clipped by 2 bases and J by 6 bases, with 23 bases between them. The length of the CDR3 is 17 residues. The CDR3 sequence: CAWSPPPGSPPSNEQFF. CDR3 coding DNA: TGTGCCTGGAGTCCCCCTCCGGGTAGTCCCCCGAGCAATGAGCAGTTCTTC.

About this clonotype itself: It is likely a read error: a sequence one base away is far more abundant. The chain employs TRBV2 and TRBJ2-2; 9 bases agree with TRBD1. In germline, CDR1 is SNHLY, CDR2 FYNNEI. The CDR3 runs to 14 residues. CDR3 residues: CASSRQGGTGEPFF. DNA for the CDR3: TGTGCCAGCAGTCGACAGGGGGGCACCGGGGAGCCGTTTTTT.